A selection of T cell receptor beta chains follows, all from one sample in a study of radiotherapy plus CTLA-4 blockade in lung cancer. The method was immunoSEQ multiplex PCR; TCRdb's version includes in-frame clones alone and lacks a portion of them. The repertoire includes tens of thousands of clones, 72% of them detected once, and approximately 11% sits in the top ten. This material consisted of peripheral blood, taken from a patient treated with radiotherapy plus ipilimumab. These TCRs come from a human donor with non-small cell lung cancer who had stable disease on radiotherapy plus ipilimumab. CDR3s include the opening cysteine and the closing phenylalanine or tryptophan. The D gene is left open where the match is weak. Clone sizes are given selectively: once, few, many, or a class where the clone is expanded.

TGTGCCAGTAGTTCCCACGGGACTAGCGCCACAGATACGCAGTATTTT	CASSSHGTSATDTQYF	few	TRBD2	TRBV19	TRBJ2-3
TGTGCCTGGAGTACGGGCTCCTATAATTCACCCCTCCACTTT	CAWSTGSYNSPLHF	few	NA	TRBV30	TRBJ1-6
TGCAGCGTTGTGGGGACAGGTAACACTGAAGCTTTCTTT	CSVVGTGNTEAFF	NA	TRBD1	TRBV29-1	TRBJ1-1
TGTGCCAGCAGTTTGTCCGGGTACTATGGCTACACCTTC	CASSLSGYYGYTF	NA	NA	TRBV27	TRBJ1-2
TGTGCCAGCAGCCACACGGGGCAGGGGGAGACCCAGTACTTC	CASSHTGQGETQYF	NA	NA	TRBV7-3	TRBJ2-5
TGTGCCAGCAGTTCGAGGACTAGCGGGGGGGCTCGCGGTGAGCAGTTCTTC	CASSSRTSGGARGEQFF	NA	TRBD2	TRBV27	TRBJ2-1
TGTGCCAGTAGTATAGGTCAACGACAGGGCTACGGGATGCCCCAGCATTTT	CASSIGQRQGYGMPQHF	few	TRBD1	TRBV19	TRBJ1-5
TGCGCCAGCAGCCGTACAGCAACTAATGAAAAACTGTTTTTT	CASSRTATNEKLFF	few	NA	TRBV5-1	TRBJ1-4
TGTGCCAGCAGGAACAGGAGAGGCACTGAAGCTTTCTTT	CASRNRRGTEAFF	NA	NA	TRBV2	TRBJ1-1
TGTGCCAGCAGCTCGACCGCGGACAGGGGGCGCGATGGCTACACCTTC	CASSSTADRGRDGYTF	once	TRBD1	TRBV5-4	TRBJ1-2
TGTGCCAGTAGTACTGGGACATTAGAGACCCAGTACTTC	CASSTGTLETQYF	NA	NA	TRBV19	TRBJ2-5
TGTGCCAGCAGCTCGGGACAGCTCTCCTACAATGAGCAGTTCTTC	CASSSGQLSYNEQFF	NA	TRBD1	TRBV5-8	TRBJ2-1
TGTGCCAGCAGCCTCCAGGGGGGACTAGCGGTATACGAGCAGTACTTC	CASSLQGGLAVYEQYF	NA	TRBD2	TRBV4-2	TRBJ2-7
TGTGCCATCACAGAGGGGGAGACTAACTATGGCTACACCTTC	CAITEGETNYGYTF	NA	NA	TRBV10-3	TRBJ1-2